A selection of T cell receptor beta chains follows, all from one sample in a study of T cell changes during pregnancy in multiple sclerosis. Assay used: immunoSEQ multiplex PCR; TCRdb lists only in-frame clones, some missing. The table includes approximately 65,000 clones, over 95% detected once. The sample was CD8+ T cells from peripheral blood mononuclear cells, taken after pregnancy. The receptors shown here come from a female donor with multiple sclerosis, enrolled in a pregnancy study. The conserved cysteine and the conserved F or W are not part of the CDR3 here.

V gene | CDR3 length | CDR3 protein
TRBV6-1 | 13 | ASRSTGGENQPQH
TRBV5-4 | 9 | ASSLSETQY
TRBV6-6 | 11 | ASSYGLAYEQY
TRBV7-3 | 12 | ASSLSGNQETQY
TRBV6-5 | 8 | ASTGDTQY
TRBV27 | 13 | ASSLLMQGGDTQY
TRBV19 | 11 | ASSSGGNNEQF
TRBV25-1 | 10 | ASSEYGDLKF
TRBV2 | 12 | ASNEGQGIYGYT
TRBV27 | 14 | ASTALAGAITDTQY
TRBV4-1 | 18 | ASSQDRVGAGHTAYNEQF
TRBV6-1 | 14 | ASSDPFQGHTDTQY
TRBV30 | 13 | AWSVISGTRETQY
TRBV12-5 | 18 | ASGLENPGLAGEPTGELF
TRBV6-1 | 13 | ASSETSTVDEKLF
TRBV19 | 13 | ASSAWGLPQETQY
TRBV6-6 | 14 | ASSYSGQGGPYEQY
TRBV6-4 | 11 | ASSDEVDTEAF
TRBV6-5 | 14 | ASSYAPGTLSGELF
TRBV4-3 | 12 | ASSQDRRGPLQY
TRBV11-2 | 12 | ASCPGTSGYEQY
TRBV5-8 | 15 | ASSHGQGSLDNTEAF
TRBV11-1 | 11 | ASSFTGTYGYT
TRBV7-8 | 12 | ASSPLTSPETQY
TRBV28 | 10 | ASSDFDYGYT
TRBV27 | 14 | ASSSSTGLAWYEQY
TRBV5-5 | 12 | ASNSGSSYNEQF
TRBV27 | 11 | ASRPGTAFEAF
TRBV27 | 12 | ASSSYRGYNEQF
TRBV7-9 | 12 | ASSSSGTTIEAF
TRBV7-6 | 14 | ASSLVDRASYNEQF
TRBV5-1 | 13 | ASSLGPSSQETQY
TRBV28 | 13 | ASSFRGTTGNTIY
TRBV6-1 | 17 | ASSELGTGGFLSTDTQY
TRBV28 | 13 | ASSFRGINTGELF
TRBV28 | 12 | ASSRPGSQETQY
TRBV28 | 13 | ASSFVASGTDTQY
TRBV5-4 | 18 | ASSLARTRTYYRPYNEQF
TRBV19 | 15 | ASSISFPSGTSYEQY
TRBV28 | 11 | ASPREEGNTIY
TRBV10-3 | 14 | AIRGLSDRGTGELF
TRBV9 | 17 | ASSVELTGGPSGANVLT
TRBV9 | 13 | ASSVSGRGADTQY
TRBV6-5 | 12 | ASSYSGGSYEQY
TRBV2 | 14 | ARADDRGQTGNTIY
TRBV4-3 | 14 | ASSPETTGVNEKLF
TRBV4-2 | 15 | ASSQDLRGILSYEQY
TRBV28 | 13 | ASSFWGGTNTEAF
TRBV2 | 12 | ASSTISAQETQY
TRBV6-1 | 12 | ASSDTVGNQPQH
TRBV7-9 | 13 | ASSRTGGSQETQY
TRBV28 | 13 | ASSLGGTTNYGYT
TRBV13 | 12 | ASTQGDSTYEQY
TRBV12-5 | 9 | ASGDGGRQF
TRBV5-4 | 12 | AFHSGQGIYEQY
TRBV7-8 | 12 | ASSLYGRAETQY
TRBV2 | 10 | ASLDYVNIQY
TRBV7-6 | 12 | ASSGQGVLETQY
TRBV10-3 | 10 | AIFSGAREQY